Listed below are T cell receptor beta chains from one sample, sequenced in a study of neoadjuvant anti-PD-1 for oral cavity cancer. Sequenced by immunoSEQ multiplex PCR; TCRdb stores in-frame clones only, minus some. The data hold over 13,000 clones, with approximately 70% observed a single time. Sequenced material: PBMCs, taken before nivolumab (anti-PD-1) treatment. All receptors come from a person between 40 and 85 years old with oral cavity squamous cell carcinoma. Both conserved end residues are part of each CDR3. The D gene is left open where the match is weak. Clone size, where shown, is once, few, many, or a class for clones that have expanded.

TRBJ1-1 | NA | TRBD1 | TRBV19 | CASTKDRGSMNTEAFF | TGTGCCAGTACCAAGGACAGGGGGAGCATGAACACTGAAGCTTTCTTT
TRBJ2-5 | once | NA | TRBV6-5 | CASRPAGKETQYF | TGTGCCAGCAGGCCCGCGGGGAAAGAGACCCAGTACTTC
TRBJ1-6 | NA | TRBD1 | TRBV7-9 | CASSLDRGQGFLGSPLHF | TGTGCCAGCAGCTTAGACCGCGGACAGGGCTTTTTAGGATCACCCCTCCACTTT
TRBJ1-2 | NA | NA | TRBV25-1 | CASSKGPRGYTF | TGTGCCAGCAGTAAAGGGCCGAGGGGCTACACCTTC
TRBJ2-5 | once | TRBD2 | TRBV11-2 | CASSTAAGGQETQYF | TGTGCCAGTTCTACGGCAGCGGGGGGCCAAGAGACCCAGTACTTC
TRBJ2-7 | NA | NA | TRBV2 | CASSRTSQGYEQYF | TGTGCCAGCAGCCGGACATCCCAAGGTTACGAGCAGTACTTC
TRBJ2-1 | NA | NA | TRBV29-1 | CSVDSSLPEQFF | TGCAGCGTTGATTCTAGCTTACCTGAGCAGTTCTTC
TRBJ2-7 | NA | NA | TRBV6-6 | CASSPPGMKQYF | TGTGCCAGCAGCCCCCCGGGGATGAAGCAGTACTTC
TRBJ1-1 | few | NA | TRBV5-1 | CASSPTGNTEAFF | TGCGCCAGCAGCCCGACAGGGAACACTGAAGCTTTCTTT
TRBJ1-2 | once | TRBD1 | TRBV5-1 | CASSAQGNYGYTF | TGCGCCAGCAGCGCACAGGGGAACTATGGCTACACCTTC
TRBJ1-3 | NA | TRBD1 | TRBV15 | CATSIDRGSGNTIYF | TGTGCCACCAGCATCGACAGGGGGTCTGGAAACACCATATATTTT
TRBJ2-4 | NA | TRBD1 | TRBV7-2 | CASSFRGAKNIQYF | TGTGCCAGCAGCTTCAGGGGGGCCAAAAACATTCAGTACTTC
TRBJ2-3 | NA | TRBD2 | TRBV6-5 | CASSYGGVDTQYF | TGTGCCAGCAGTTACGGGGGGGTAGATACGCAGTATTTT
TRBJ2-2 | few | NA | TRBV7-2 | CASSLGRGNTGELFF | TGTGCCAGCAGCCTCGGACGGGGAAACACCGGGGAGCTGTTTTTT
TRBJ2-5 | NA | TRBD2 | TRBV7-2 | CASSLESSGGRETQYF | TGTGCCAGCAGCTTAGAGTCTAGCGGGGGGAGGGAGACCCAGTACTTC